Listed below are T cell receptor beta chains from one sample, sequenced in a study of blood T cell repertoires in COVID-19. Assay used: immunoSEQ multiplex PCR; TCRdb lists only in-frame clones, some missing. The sample lists tens of thousands of clones, 90% seen once, with roughly 0.72% in the top ten. The sequencing input was peripheral blood. These receptors were obtained from a woman older than 75 with acute or convalescent COVID-19. The CDR3 runs from the conserved cysteine through the conserved F or W. A D gene is named only where the DNA matches it firmly. Clone sizes are given selectively: once, few, many, or a class where the clone is expanded.

j_gene | abundance | v_gene | d_gene | CDR3aa | CDR3nt
TRBJ2-2 | - | TRBV20-1 | - | CSARRTGELFF | TGCAGTGCTAGGAGGACCGGGGAGCTGTTTTTT
TRBJ1-2 | - | TRBV9 | TRBD1 | CASSLAGTGIGYTF | TGTGCCAGCAGCCTCGCCGGGACAGGGATTGGCTACACCTTC
TRBJ2-1 | once | TRBV14 | - | CASSQDIRERQFF | TGTGCCAGCAGCCAAGACATCAGGGAACGGCAGTTCTTC
TRBJ1-3 | few | TRBV9 | - | CASSVAEGSGNTIYF | TGTGCCAGCAGCGTAGCGGAGGGTTCTGGAAACACCATATATTTT
TRBJ1-6 | - | TRBV5-1 | TRBD1 | CASSLQGTNSPLHF | TGCGCCAGCAGCTTACAGGGGACTAATTCACCCCTCCACTTT
TRBJ2-7 | - | TRBV6-1 | TRBD1 | CASSEAGQGLRHEQYF | TGTGCCAGCAGTGAAGCGGGACAGGGGCTTCGGCACGAGCAGTACTTC
TRBJ1-2 | - | TRBV28 | - | CASSLGQNYGYTF | TGTGCCAGCAGTTTAGGGCAGAACTATGGCTACACCTTC
TRBJ1-1 | - | TRBV19 | - | CASSLGQTLNTEAFF | TGTGCCAGTAGCCTCGGACAGACCTTGAACACTGAAGCTTTCTTT
TRBJ2-7 | - | TRBV27 | - | CASSLHRYAYEQYF | TGTGCCAGCAGTTTACACAGGTACGCCTACGAGCAGTACTTC
TRBJ1-6 | - | TRBV5-6 | - | CASSSRISSYNSPLHF | TGTGCCAGCAGCTCCAGGATTAGCTCCTATAATTCACCCCTCCACTTT
TRBJ2-2 | - | TRBV7-9 | - | CASSLSFVGGTGELFF | TGTGCCAGCAGCTTGTCGTTTGTGGGGGGCACCGGGGAGCTGTTTTTT
TRBJ2-5 | - | TRBV3-1/TRBV3-2 | - | CASSQDQGGKTQYF | TGTGCCAGCAGCCAAGATCAAGGCGGGAAGACCCAGTACTTC
TRBJ1-1 | - | TRBV27 | TRBD1 | CASSLSGQAKAFF | TGTGCCAGCAGTTTATCGGGACAGGCTAAAGCTTTCTTT
TRBJ2-7 | - | TRBV28 | TRBD1 | CASSLWGGTGSSYEQYF | TGTGCCAGCAGTTTATGGGGTGGGACAGGGAGCTCCTACGAGCAGTACTTC
TRBJ1-1 | - | TRBV5-1 | - | CASSLSDTSEAFF | TGCGCCAGCAGCTTGTCAGATACCTCTGAAGCTTTCTTT
TRBJ2-3 | - | TRBV5-1 | - | CASSPSRLANTDTQYF | TGCGCCAGCAGCCCCTCTCGTCTAGCCAACACAGATACGCAGTATTTT
TRBJ2-7 | - | TRBV29-1 | - | CSVEGGTPGVYEQYF | TGCAGCGTTGAAGGGGGGACTCCTGGGGTCTACGAGCAGTACTTC
TRBJ2-7 | once | TRBV10-3 | - | CAITFDGQSSEQYF | TGTGCCATCACCTTCGACGGACAGTCTTCCGAGCAGTACTTC
TRBJ2-1 | - | TRBV19 | - | CASSMAGRNNEQFF | TGTGCCAGTAGTATGGCGGGACGGAACAATGAGCAGTTCTTC
TRBJ2-1 | - | TRBV11-3 | - | CASSSSGYRQFF | TGTGCCAGCAGCTCCTCAGGATACAGGCAGTTCTTC
TRBJ1-2 | - | TRBV6-5 | TRBD1 | CASSITPGQGNGYTF | TGTGCCAGCAGTATCACCCCAGGACAGGGAAATGGCTACACCTTC
TRBJ2-2 | few | TRBV28 | TRBD1 | CASSLGPGQANTGELFF | TGTGCCAGCAGTTTAGGGCCAGGACAGGCGAACACCGGGGAGCTGTTTTTT
TRBJ2-6 | - | TRBV7-9 | - | CASSLVYIVGAGANVLTF | TGTGCCAGCAGCTTAGTGTATATCGTTGGGGCCGGGGCCAACGTCCTGACTTTC
TRBJ1-2 | - | TRBV6-5 | - | CASSYSGRGEGGYTF | TGTGCCAGCAGTTACTCAGGGAGGGGTGAAGGTGGCTACACCTTC
TRBJ2-7 | - | TRBV11-2 | TRBD1 | CASSLVGQGAGEQYF | TGTGCCAGCAGCTTAGTGGGACAGGGGGCAGGCGAGCAGTACTTC
TRBJ1-4 | - | TRBV2 | - | CASRNWTPTNEKLFF | TGTGCCAGCAGGAACTGGACACCAACTAATGAAAAACTGTTTTTT
TRBJ1-2 | - | TRBV6-5 | - | CASSYAQFYGYTF | TGTGCCAGCAGTTACGCACAGTTCTATGGCTACACCTTC
TRBJ2-1 | - | TRBV12-2 | - | CASRPGQSSYNEQFF | TGTGCAAGTCGCCCCGGTCAAAGCTCCTACAATGAGCAGTTCTTC
TRBJ2-7 | - | TRBV7-2 | - | CASSLDRAARVQYF | TGTGCCAGCAGCTTAGACAGGGCTGCCCGGGTGCAGTACTTC
TRBJ1-2 | - | TRBV5-5 | - | CASSLGQGEGFNYGYTF | TGTGCCAGCAGCTTGGGGCAAGGGGAGGGCTTTAACTATGGCTACACCTTC
TRBJ2-1 | - | TRBV2 | - | CASRASSDDEQFF | TGTGCCAGCAGGGCTAGCTCTGACGATGAGCAGTTCTTC
TRBJ2-1 | once | TRBV2 | TRBD2 | CASRLAGGRYNEQFF | TGTGCCAGCAGGTTAGCGGGAGGGAGGTACAATGAGCAGTTCTTC
TRBJ1-2 | - | TRBV28 | TRBD1 | CASSVDRVEGYTF | TGTGCCAGCAGTGTCGACAGGGTAGAGGGCTACACCTTC
TRBJ1-2 | - | TRBV12-3/TRBV12-4 | TRBD1 | CASSSGQGMIYTF | TGTGCCAGCAGTTCAGGACAGGGAATGATCTACACCTTC
TRBJ2-7 | - | TRBV12-3/TRBV12-4 | - | CASGFSYEQYF | TGTGCCAGCGGCTTCTCCTACGAGCAGTACTTC
TRBJ1-1 | - | TRBV18 | - | CASSPYREGGSEAFF | TGTGCCAGCTCACCGTACAGGGAGGGTGGCAGTGAAGCTTTCTTT